This is a list of T cell receptor beta chains from one sample in a study of beta chain features in type 1 diabetes. Libraries were prepared by immunoSEQ multiplex PCR; TCRdb keeps only in-frame clonotypes and omits some of them. The sample holds 350,000 to 400,000 clones, around 12% seen once. Sequencing was performed on naive CD4+ T cells from blood. The receptors shown here come from a woman between 18 and 29 years old with type 1 diabetes. CDR3s include the opening cysteine and the closing phenylalanine or tryptophan. The order of the fields is J gene, clone size, V gene, D gene, CDR3 protein, CDR3 DNA. The D gene is left open where the match is weak. Not all rows give a size; the values are once, few, many and, for expanded clones, a class.

TRBJ2-6,few,TRBV28,.,CASSLVYSGANVLTF,TGTGCCAGCAGTTTAGTCTACTCTGGGGCCAACGTCCTGACTTTC
TRBJ2-7,few,TRBV23-1,TRBD1,CAYNYRDRDIRSVF,TGCGCCTACAACTACCGGGACAGGGACATTAGGTCGGTCTTC
TRBJ2-3,few,TRBV15,.,CATSRDGGLASHGQYF,TGTGCCACCAGCAGAGATGGCGGGCTAGCCTCACATGGGCAGTATTTT
TRBJ2-1,.,TRBV4-3,TRBD2,CASSQGTSRRDYNEQFF,TGCGCCAGCAGCCAAGGGACTAGCCGGAGAGACTACAATGAGCAGTTCTTC
TRBJ2-4,few,TRBV7-9,TRBD2,CASSIRSGEGIQYF,TGTGCCAGCAGCATCCGTAGCGGGGAAGGCATTCAGTACTTC
TRBJ2-7,.,TRBV5-1,.,CASSLADSEYEQYF,TGCGCCAGCAGCTTGGCGGACAGCGAGTACGAGCAGTACTTC
TRBJ2-3,.,TRBV7-2,TRBD2,CASSPPGGSTDTQYF,TGTGCCAGCAGCCCTCCGGGAGGCAGCACAGATACGCAGTATTTT
TRBJ2-3,few,TRBV5-4,.,CASSLAHPSTDTQYF,TGTGCCAGCAGCTTGGCACACCCTAGCACAGATACGCAGTATTTT
TRBJ1-1,few,TRBV13,.,CASERDSNTEAFF,TGTGCCAGCGAACGAGACTCGAACACTGAAGCTTTCTTT
TRBJ2-1,few,TRBV20-1,TRBD2,CSAGRDEQFF,TGCAGTGCTGGGAGGGATGAGCAGTTCTTC
TRBJ2-3,few,TRBV4-1,.,CASLPQGALTDTQYF,TGCGCCAGCCTGCCCCAGGGTGCCCTCACAGATACGCAGTATTTT
TRBJ2-5,few,TRBV11-2,.,CASNYRVPEETQYF,TGTGCCAGCAACTACCGGGTCCCTGAAGAGACCCAGTACTTC
TRBJ1-2,.,TRBV9,.,CASSVAVDYGYTF,TGTGCCAGCAGCGTAGCCGTCGACTATGGCTACACCTTC
TRBJ1-5,.,TRBV11-1,.,CASSSGKSNQPQHF,TGTGCCAGCAGCTCCGGGAAGAGCAATCAGCCCCAGCATTTT
TRBJ2-6,few,TRBV19,TRBD1,CASSTYQQGSGANVLTF,TGTGCCAGTAGTACCTATCAACAGGGGTCTGGGGCCAACGTCCTGACTTTC
TRBJ2-2,few,TRBV4-3,.,CASSQDLTANTGELFF,TGCGCCAGCAGCCAAGATCTGACTGCGAACACCGGGGAGCTGTTTTTT
TRBJ1-4,.,TRBV27,.,CASMGRALSNEKLFF,TGTGCCAGCATGGGCAGGGCTCTTTCTAATGAAAAACTGTTTTTT
TRBJ1-3,.,TRBV7-2,.,CASSLVGSSGNTIYF,TGTGCCAGCAGCTTAGTGGGCTCCTCTGGAAACACCATATATTTT
TRBJ2-7,.,TRBV7-2,.,CASSLSEVEKTYEQYF,TGTGCCAGCAGCTTATCCGAGGTGGAGAAAACCTACGAGCAGTACTTC
TRBJ1-5,few,TRBV18,.,CASSPPSRTRDQPQHF,TGTGCCAGCTCACCACCTAGCCGCACGAGAGATCAGCCCCAGCATTTT
TRBJ1-1,.,TRBV11-3,.,CASSFTGKSTEAFF,TGTGCCAGCAGCTTTACGGGGAAGTCGACTGAAGCTTTCTTT
TRBJ1-2,.,TRBV7-2,.,CASSLVDSNYGYTF,TGTGCCAGCAGCTTAGTCGACTCTAACTATGGCTACACCTTC
TRBJ1-6,few,TRBV5-1,.,CASSLERNNSPLHF,TGCGCCAGCAGCTTGGAGCGGAATAATTCACCCCTCCACTTT
TRBJ1-2,.,TRBV4-3,.,CASSQNRETSANYGYTF,TGCGCCAGCAGCCAAAATAGAGAGACATCAGCTAACTATGGCTACACCTTC
TRBJ2-6,few,TRBV6-5,.,CASSYTGSGANVLTF,TGTGCCAGCAGTTACACAGGGTCTGGGGCCAACGTCCTGACTTTC
TRBJ2-5,.,TRBV14,.,CASSQGGETQYF,TGTGCCAGCAGCCAAGGAGGGGAGACCCAGTACTTC
TRBJ1-1,few,TRBV6-5,.,CASTGIERTEAFF,TGTGCCAGCACGGGTATTGAGCGCACTGAAGCTTTCTTT
TRBJ1-2,few,TRBV30,.,CAWSVGRVLQHYGYTF,TGTGCCTGGAGTGTTGGCAGGGTTTTACAACACTATGGCTACACCTTC
TRBJ2-3,.,TRBV15,.,CATSRAWGQPGDTQYF,TGTGCCACCAGCAGAGCTTGGGGGCAGCCCGGGGATACGCAGTATTTT
TRBJ1-2,.,TRBV4-3,TRBD1,CASSQGTTGQPYGYTF,TGCGCCAGCAGCCAAGGCACCACGGGACAGCCCTATGGCTACACCTTC
TRBJ2-3,few,TRBV7-2,TRBD1,CASSFPGQGAADTQYF,TGTGCCAGCAGCTTTCCCGGACAGGGGGCTGCAGATACGCAGTATTTT
TRBJ2-2,.,TRBV29-1,.,CSVQDTWRNTGELFF,TGCAGCGTTCAAGACACATGGAGAAACACCGGGGAGCTGTTTTTT
TRBJ2-3,few,TRBV10-3,TRBD2,CAISDGSGRPDTQYF,TGTGCCATCAGTGATGGGAGCGGGAGGCCAGATACGCAGTATTTT
TRBJ1-1,few,TRBV18,.,CASSPAQGFNTEAFF,TGTGCCAGCTCACCGGCCCAGGGTTTTAACACTGAAGCTTTCTTT
TRBJ2-4,.,TRBV19,TRBD1,CASSTPTGNQYF,TGTGCCAGTAGTACTCCGACAGGGAATCAGTACTTC
TRBJ2-3,.,TRBV4-1,TRBD2,CASSQVGSGRTDTQYF,TGCGCCAGCAGCCAAGTCGGTAGCGGGAGAACAGATACGCAGTATTTT
TRBJ2-5,.,TRBV7-2,TRBD2,CASSLARLAGQETQYF,TGTGCCAGCAGCTTAGCGCGGCTAGCGGGCCAAGAGACCCAGTACTTC
TRBJ2-1,.,TRBV5-1,.,CASSLGQVLGEQFF,TGCGCCAGCAGCTTGGGACAGGTTTTGGGTGAGCAGTTCTTC
TRBJ2-6,.,TRBV29-1,.,CSVLSGANVLTF,TGCAGCGTCCTCTCTGGGGCCAACGTCCTGACTTTC
TRBJ2-3,few,TRBV9,.,CASSFTGKLGDTQYF,TGTGCCAGCAGCTTCACCGGGAAGCTAGGCGATACGCAGTATTTT